The clone carrying this T cell receptor (beta chain) appeared once. This specimen belongs to a study of T cells in Graves' hyperthyroidism and ophthalmopathy. Amplification of TCR beta CDR3 regions was performed using RNA transcripts as template. Researchers ran a first-round RT-PCR on the TCR CDR3 using the HTBI primer set. TCRdb used MiXCR to reprocess the multiplex PCR reads, holding one entry per CDR3 protein. The repertoire has hundreds of thousands of distinct CDR3 sequences, approximately 40% of them found once; the top ten carry 8.9%. The CDR3 loop spans 13 amino acids. Per germline, CDR1 LGHNA and CDR2 YNFKEQ. With 3 bases removed from V and 10 bases from J, the gap between germline ends came to 13 bases.

The sequenced sample consisted of blood. The rearrangement joins TRBV4-2 to TRBJ2-1; TRBD2 might be the D (7 bases). The clonotype was recovered from a man aged 18-30 years with Graves' hyperthyroidism. The CDR3 nucleotides read TGTGCCAGCAGCCAGTACAGGGAGGGCGAGCAGTTCTTC. Its translation: CASSQYREGEQFF.